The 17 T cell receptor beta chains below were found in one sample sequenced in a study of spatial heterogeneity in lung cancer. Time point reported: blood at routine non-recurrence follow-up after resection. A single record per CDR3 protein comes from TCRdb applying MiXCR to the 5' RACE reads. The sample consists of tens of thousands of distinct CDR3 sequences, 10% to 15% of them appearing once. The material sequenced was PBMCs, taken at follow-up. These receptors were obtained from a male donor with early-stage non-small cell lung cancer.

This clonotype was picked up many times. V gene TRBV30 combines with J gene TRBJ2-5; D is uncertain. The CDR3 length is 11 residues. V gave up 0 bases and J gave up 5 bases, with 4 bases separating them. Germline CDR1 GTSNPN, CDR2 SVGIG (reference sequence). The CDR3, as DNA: TGTGCCTGGAGTGTGGGGGAGACCCAGTACTTC. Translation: CAWSVGETQYF.

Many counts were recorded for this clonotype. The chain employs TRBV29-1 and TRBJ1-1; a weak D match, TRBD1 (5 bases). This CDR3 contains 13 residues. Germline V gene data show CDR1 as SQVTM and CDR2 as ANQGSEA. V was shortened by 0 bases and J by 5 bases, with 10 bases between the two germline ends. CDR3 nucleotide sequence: TGCAGCGTTGAAGACACAGGAATTACTGAAGCTTTCTTT. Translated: CSVEDTGITEAFF.

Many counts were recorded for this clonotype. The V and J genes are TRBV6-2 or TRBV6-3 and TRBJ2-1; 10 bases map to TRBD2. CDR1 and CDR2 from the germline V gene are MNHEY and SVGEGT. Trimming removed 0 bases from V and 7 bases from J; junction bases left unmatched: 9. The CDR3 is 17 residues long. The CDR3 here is CASSYSPSGRARNEQFF. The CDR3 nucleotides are TGTGCCAGCAGTTACTCGCCCAGCGGGAGGGCCAGGAATGAGCAGTTCTTC.

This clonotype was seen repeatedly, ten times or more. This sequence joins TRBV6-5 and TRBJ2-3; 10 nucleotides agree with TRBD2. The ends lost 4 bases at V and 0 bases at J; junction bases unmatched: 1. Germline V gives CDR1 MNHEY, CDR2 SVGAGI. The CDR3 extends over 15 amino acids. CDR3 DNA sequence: TGTGCCAGCAGTTTAGCGGGGGGAAGCACAGATACGCAGTATTTT. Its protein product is CASSLAGGSTDTQYF.

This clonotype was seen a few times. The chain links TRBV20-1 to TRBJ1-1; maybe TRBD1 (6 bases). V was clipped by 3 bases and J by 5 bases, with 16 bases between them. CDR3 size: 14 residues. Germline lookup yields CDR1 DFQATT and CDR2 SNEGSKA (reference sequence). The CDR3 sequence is CSASPGGLGTEAFF. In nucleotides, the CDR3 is TGCAGTGCTAGCCCCGGGGGGCTGGGGACTGAAGCTTTCTTT.

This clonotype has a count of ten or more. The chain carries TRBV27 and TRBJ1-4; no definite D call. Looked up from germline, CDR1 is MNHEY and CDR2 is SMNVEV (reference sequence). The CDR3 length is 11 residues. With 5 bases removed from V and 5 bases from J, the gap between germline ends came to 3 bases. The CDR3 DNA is TGTGCCAGCAGTAGGAATGAAAAACTGTTTTTT. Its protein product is CASSRNEKLFF.

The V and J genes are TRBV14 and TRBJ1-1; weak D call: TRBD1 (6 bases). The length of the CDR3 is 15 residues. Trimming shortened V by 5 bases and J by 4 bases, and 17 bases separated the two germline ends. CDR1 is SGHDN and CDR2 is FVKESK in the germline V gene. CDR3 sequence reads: CASSSAGARGTEAFF. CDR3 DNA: TGTGCCAGCAGCTCTGCGGGGGCGCGTGGCACTGAAGCTTTCTTT.

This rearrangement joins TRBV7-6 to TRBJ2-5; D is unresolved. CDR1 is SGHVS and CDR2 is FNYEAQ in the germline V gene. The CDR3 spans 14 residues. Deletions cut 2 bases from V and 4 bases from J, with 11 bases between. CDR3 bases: TGTGCCAGCAGCTTATCGCCTAATCGAGAGACCCAGTACTTC. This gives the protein CASSLSPNRETQYF.

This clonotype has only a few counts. CDR3 DNA: TGCGCCAGCAGCCACGACACACCTTCTGTCACTGAAGCTTTCTTT. Protein sequence: CASSHDTPSVTEAFF. This chain joins TRBV5-1 and TRBJ1-1; D unclear. The ends were cut back, 4 bases at V and 4 bases at J, with 17 bases in the middle. CDR1 is SGHRS and CDR2 is YFSETQ in the germline V gene. The CDR3 is made up of 15 amino acids.

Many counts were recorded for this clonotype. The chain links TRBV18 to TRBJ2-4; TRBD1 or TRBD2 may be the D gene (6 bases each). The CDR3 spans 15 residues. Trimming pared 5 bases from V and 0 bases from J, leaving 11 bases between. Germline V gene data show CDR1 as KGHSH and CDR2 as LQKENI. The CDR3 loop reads CASSLRGLAKNIQYF. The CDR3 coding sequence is TGTGCCAGCTCATTACGGGGGCTAGCCAAAAACATTCAGTACTTC.

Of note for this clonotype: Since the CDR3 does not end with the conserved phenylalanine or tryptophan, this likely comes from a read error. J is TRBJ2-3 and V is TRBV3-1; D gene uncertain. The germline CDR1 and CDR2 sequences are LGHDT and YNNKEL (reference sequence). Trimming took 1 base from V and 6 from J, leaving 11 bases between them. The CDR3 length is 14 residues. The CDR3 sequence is CASSQVRSSDTQYY. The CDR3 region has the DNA TGTGCCAGCAGCCAAGTTCGTAGCTCCGATACGCAGTATTAT.

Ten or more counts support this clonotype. This CDR3 reads CASSLDRDRVEQYF. The CDR3 DNA follows: TGTGCCAGCAGCTTAGACCGGGACAGGGTCGAGCAGTACTTC. This rearrangement joins TRBV7-8 to TRBJ2-7; TRBD1 aligns across 9 bases. The trim removed 1 base at V and 6 bases at J, leaving 4 bases unmatched. Looked up from germline, CDR1 is SGHVS and CDR2 is FQNEAQ. The CDR3 has 14 residues.

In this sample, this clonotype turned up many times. CDR3 nucleotides: TGTGCCAGCAGTCCTAATCCCAGGGCCACTGAAGCTTTCTTT. Amino acids: CASSPNPRATEAFF. This chain joins TRBV12-3 or TRBV12-4 and TRBJ1-1; TRBD1 is a possible D gene (5 bases). The CDR3 is 14 residues long. Trimming stripped 5 bases from V and 4 bases from J, with 14 bases between.

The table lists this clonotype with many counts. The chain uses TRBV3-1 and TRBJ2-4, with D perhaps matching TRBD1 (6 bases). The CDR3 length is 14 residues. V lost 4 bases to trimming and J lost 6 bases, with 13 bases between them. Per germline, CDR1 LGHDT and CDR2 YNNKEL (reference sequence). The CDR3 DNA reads TGTGCCAGCAGCCCAAGAGGGGGTTTAAACATTCAGTACTTC. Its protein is CASSPRGGLNIQYF.

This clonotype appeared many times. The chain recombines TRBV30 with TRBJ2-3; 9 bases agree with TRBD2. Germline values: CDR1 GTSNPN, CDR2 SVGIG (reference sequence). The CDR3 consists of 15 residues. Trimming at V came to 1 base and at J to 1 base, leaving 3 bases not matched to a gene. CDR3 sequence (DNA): TGTGCCTGGAGTGATGAGCGGGAGGGCACAGATACGCAGTATTTT. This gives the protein CAWSDEREGTDTQYF.

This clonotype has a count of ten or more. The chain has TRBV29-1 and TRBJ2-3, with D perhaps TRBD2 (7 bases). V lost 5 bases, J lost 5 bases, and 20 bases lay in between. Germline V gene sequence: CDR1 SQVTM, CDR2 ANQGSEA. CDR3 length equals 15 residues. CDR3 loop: CSVPWGGIGGDTQYF. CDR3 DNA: TGCAGCGTTCCATGGGGGGGCATAGGAGGAGATACGCAGTATTTT.

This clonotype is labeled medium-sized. DNA of the CDR3: TGCAGCGTTGGGGGTAACGAGCAGTACTTC. Translated, it gives CSVGGNEQYF. The chain links TRBV29-1 to TRBJ2-7; D call uncertain. V was clipped by 4 bases and J by 5 bases, with 6 bases between them. Germline V gene data show CDR1 as SQVTM and CDR2 as ANQGSEA. The CDR3 totals 10 residues.